This entry concerns a single T cell receptor beta chain. These data belong to a study of blood T cell repertoires in COVID-19. Germline CDR1 SGHVS, CDR2 FQNEAQ. Trimming left V 2 bases short and J 0 bases short, with 4 bases between. The CDR3 spans 13 residues. TCRdb's copy holds only in-frame clones and misses some; the assay was immunoSEQ multiplex PCR. The sample lists 190,000 or so clones, around 85% seen once, with around 19% in the top ten. The sample was PBMCs or T cells enriched from blood (not recorded which). This sequence was found in a man in his forties who had recovered from COVID-19. The chain couples TRBV7-8 to TRBJ1-2, with unresolved D. CDR3 sequence reads: CASSLNSNYGYTF. The CDR3 bases are TGTGCCAGCAGCTTAAACTCTAACTATGGCTACACCTTC.